Listed below are T cell receptor beta chains from one sample, sequenced in a study of blood T cells in healthy people across ages. TCRdb reprocessed the 5' RACE reads via MiXCR and lists one record per CDR3 protein. This table has about 1.8 million distinct CDR3 sequences, around 50% appearing once. The source material was blood. These receptors originate from a woman in her forties in good health. Each CDR3 is given with its conserved first and last residue. D genes are given only for firm matches. Rows give clone size only sometimes, using once, few, many, or a class for an expanded clone.

few	.	TRBV6-1	TRBJ2-7	TGTGCCAGCAGTGGATACCCATTCGACAGAAGCTCCTACGAGCAGTACTTC	CASSGYPFDRSSYEQYF
few	.	TRBV7-2	TRBJ2-5	TGTGCCAGCAGCCCGTCAGCTACCGTCCAAGAGACCCAGTACTTC	CASSPSATVQETQYF
.	TRBD1	TRBV27	TRBJ1-5	TGTGCCAGCAGTTTCCGGGACAGGGGGCTTCGGCCCCAGCATTTT	CASSFRDRGLRPQHF
.	TRBD2	TRBV7-2	TRBJ2-3	TGTGCCAGCAGCTTAGTTTTTGGCGGGGGAGGCACAGATACGCAGTATTTT	CASSLVFGGGGTDTQYF
.	TRBD1	TRBV10-3	TRBJ2-1	TGTGCCATCAGGCAGGGACAGGGAGACAATGAGCAGTTCTTC	CAIRQGQGDNEQFF
few	.	TRBV20-1	TRBJ1-5	TGCAGTGCTCTCCTAGGGAACCAGCCCCAGCATTTT	CSALLGNQPQHF
.	.	TRBV4-3	TRBJ1-2	TGCGCCAGCAGCCAAGATGCGAGATCCATCTATGGCTACACCTTC	CASSQDARSIYGYTF
.	.	TRBV3-1	TRBJ2-1	TGTGCCAGCAGCCAAGAGGTTAGCGGACTCTACAATGAGCAGTTCTTC	CASSQEVSGLYNEQFF
.	TRBD1	TRBV2	TRBJ1-1	TGTGCCAGCAGTCCTACAGGGGGGCCTGAAGCTTTCTTT	CASSPTGGPEAFF
few	TRBD1	TRBV7-8	TRBJ2-1	TGTGCCAGCAGCTTAGCGGCAGGGGGCTCGAATGAGCAGTTCTTC	CASSLAAGGSNEQFF
few	TRBD2	TRBV27	TRBJ2-3	TGTGCCAGCAGTTCGGGACTAGATTTGGATACGCAGTATTTT	CASSSGLDLDTQYF
.	.	TRBV20-1	TRBJ1-2	TGCAGTGCTAGAGACCCCCGCAGGGACTATGGCTACACCTTC	CSARDPRRDYGYTF
.	.	TRBV6-5	TRBJ2-1	TGTGCCAGCAGTTACGGGGGGCGCGTAGGCAATGAGCAGTTCTTC	CASSYGGRVGNEQFF
.	.	TRBV27	TRBJ1-4	TGTGCCAGCAGTTACCGGGATCCCCGAGGGGAAAAACTGTTTTTT	CASSYRDPRGEKLFF
.	TRBD2	TRBV20-1	TRBJ2-1	TGCAGTGCTAGAGATCCGGGACTAGCGATCAATGAGCAGTTCTTC	CSARDPGLAINEQFF
.	TRBD2	TRBV4-3	TRBJ2-3	TGCGCCAGCAGCCAAGATCTAACTAGCGGGGGAGATACGCAGTATTTT	CASSQDLTSGGDTQYF
.	TRBD1	TRBV5-1	TRBJ2-3	TGCGCCAGCAGCTTCGGGCTGGGACAGCCTAGCACAGATACGCAGTATTTT	CASSFGLGQPSTDTQYF
.	.	TRBV7-2	TRBJ1-1	TGTGCCAGCAGCTTAAAGAGGGGCAGAGAAGCTTTCTTT	CASSLKRGREAFF
few	TRBD1	TRBV11-2	TRBJ1-6	TGTGCCAGCAGCTTGCCGGGACAGGGAAAGGGATCACCCCTCCACTTT	CASSLPGQGKGSPLHF
.	.	TRBV27	TRBJ1-1	TGTGCCAGCACCCCTGGCCAGGGTTGGACTGAAGCTTTCTTT	CASTPGQGWTEAFF
few	TRBD1	TRBV4-1	TRBJ2-4	TGCGCCAGCAGCCAGAACCGGGACAGGGCTTCCTTGCAGTACTTC	CASSQNRDRASLQYF
.	.	TRBV29-1	TRBJ1-2	TGCAGCGTTGAAGACGCTCGGGGAGTAAAGGGCTACACCTTC	CSVEDARGVKGYTF
.	.	TRBV6-6	TRBJ2-2	TGTGCCAGCAGGGTACAGGGAACCGGGGAGCTGTTTTTT	CASRVQGTGELFF
.	.	TRBV12-3/TRBV12-4	TRBJ2-7	TGTGCCAGCGGTTTAGGACCCATCGGACGGGAGCAGTACTTC	CASGLGPIGREQYF
.	TRBD1	TRBV6-6	TRBJ2-5	TGTGCCAGCAGTTACCCCCGGGACAGGGGGCTGTGGGAGACCCAGTACTTC	CASSYPRDRGLWETQYF
.	TRBD2	TRBV7-2	TRBJ2-7	TGTGCCAGCAGTCAAGGGCCAGAAGGGACTAAGCAGTACTTC	CASSQGPEGTKQYF
few	TRBD2	TRBV6-6	TRBJ2-1	TGTGCCAGCAGTCACGCGGGGGGCAATGAGCAGTTCTTC	CASSHAGGNEQFF
few	TRBD1	TRBV7-6	TRBJ2-7	TGTGCCAGCAGCTTAGCGTATCGGGGACAGGGACGTAAAACTGTTATCTACGAGCAGTACTTC	CASSLAYRGQGRKTVIYEQYF
.	TRBD1	TRBV28	TRBJ2-7	TGTGCCAGCAGTCTAGACGGACAGGGGGCGCATTTCTACGAGCAGTACTTC	CASSLDGQGAHFYEQYF
.	TRBD1	TRBV6-1	TRBJ2-5	TGTGCCACCAGTGACAACGGGACAGACCAAGAGACCCAGTACTTC	CATSDNGTDQETQYF
.	TRBD1	TRBV6-5	TRBJ1-1	TGTGCCAGCAGTTACGCGGCTGGGACAGGGTGGTCTGAAGCTTTCTTT	CASSYAAGTGWSEAFF
.	TRBD1	TRBV4-2	TRBJ2-1	TGTGCCAGCAGCTCACTGGCGGACAGGGGATTATGGTACAATGAGCAGTTCTTC	CASSSLADRGLWYNEQFF
.	.	TRBV11-3	TRBJ2-3	TGTGCCAGCAGCCCCTCCCCGGGACATACGCAGTATTTT	CASSPSPGHTQYF
.	.	TRBV9	TRBJ2-1	TGTGTCAACAGCGCGCATGGGGCCTCAGGTTTGGACAATGAGCAGTTCTTC	CVNSAHGASGLDNEQFF
.	.	TRBV12-3/TRBV12-4	TRBJ1-1	TGTGCCAGCAGTTTAGTCCTCAAGAACACTGAAGCTTTCTTT	CASSLVLKNTEAFF
.	.	TRBV7-9	TRBJ1-6	TGTGCCAGTAGCTTAGCGGGGGGCGATAATTCACCCCTCCACTTT	CASSLAGGDNSPLHF
once	.	TRBV5-6	TRBJ1-6	TGTGCCAGCAGCTTGGCCCCGGAGAATTCACCCTTCCACTTT	CASSLAPENSPFHF
.	.	TRBV28	TRBJ2-7	TGTGCCAGCCGGGGTAGGTTCGGGGCCCACGAGCAGTACTTC	CASRGRFGAHEQYF
.	.	TRBV28	TRBJ1-1	TGTGCCAGCAGTAGCTCTACGGAACTGCCGGAGAACACTGAAGCTTTCTTT	CASSSSTELPENTEAFF
.	.	TRBV7-7	TRBJ1-2	TGTGCTAGCAGCTTAGTCCTCTCCGAGGAGGGGGTTGAACAAAGCCTCAACTATGGCTACACCTTC	CASSLVLSEEGVEQSLNYGYTF
.	TRBD1	TRBV20-1	TRBJ1-1	TGCAGTGCGAGAAAAGCGACAGGGAAGGGGACTGAAGCTTTCTTT	CSARKATGKGTEAFF
.	.	TRBV3-1	TRBJ1-4	TGTGCCAGCAGCCTAAAGGGGATGGTTGGCGGCTGGAATGAAAAACTGTTTTTT	CASSLKGMVGGWNEKLFF
.	TRBD2	TRBV20-1	TRBJ2-3	TGCAGTGCTAGGACCCCCCTAGCGGGGGGAACAGATACGCAGTATTTT	CSARTPLAGGTDTQYF
few	.	TRBV5-1	TRBJ2-1	TGCGCCAGCAGGGGGGAACAGTTCAATGAGCAGTTCTTC	CASRGEQFNEQFF
.	TRBD1	TRBV12-3/TRBV12-4	TRBJ1-2	TGTGCCAGCAGTGCGGGACAGGACTATGGCTACACCTTC	CASSAGQDYGYTF
.	.	TRBV28	TRBJ2-3	TGTGCCAGCACTGCCGGCAATGGGGGCCCCCCCTATAGAGGACAGTATTTT	CASTAGNGGPPYRGQYF
few	.	TRBV20-1	TRBJ2-7	TGCAGTGCCCCGGGGGCCTCCTACGAGCAGTACTTC	CSAPGASYEQYF
.	.	TRBV19	TRBJ1-6	TGTGCCAGTAGCCGACCGGGACTCTGGCCACCCCTCCACTTT	CASSRPGLWPPLHF
.	.	TRBV10-1	TRBJ2-5	TGCGCCAGCAGTGAACGACTCGGCGGTGGGACCCAGTACTTC	CASSERLGGGTQYF
few	.	TRBV5-5	TRBJ2-7	TGTGCCAGCAGCTTGAGGCAGGGACAACCAACCGAGCAGTACTTC	CASSLRQGQPTEQYF
.	.	TRBV12-3/TRBV12-4	TRBJ1-2	TGTGCCAGCAGTTTCTTTGGACCGCGATATGGCTACACCTTC	CASSFFGPRYGYTF
many	TRBD2	TRBV7-2	TRBJ2-7	TGTGCCAGCAGCTTAACGACTAGCGGGGGCTACGAGCAGTACTTC	CASSLTTSGGYEQYF